This T cell receptor (beta chain) came from a study of T cells in localized non-small cell lung cancer. Data came from immunoSEQ multiplex PCR; TCRdb stores just in-frame clones and leaves some out. Here the sample spans fewer than 75,000 clones, around 84% being singletons. This CDR3 is built from 17 residues. Germline V lookup: CDR1 MGHDK, CDR2 SYGVNS. Trimming cost V 5 bases and J 7 bases, with 26 bases left between them. As regards this clone: The antigen remains unidentified.

Study-wide findings and caveats: In uninvolved adjacent lung, T cell clonality reached its highest value, exceeding tumor. Tumor samples were not multi-region, leaving intratumor heterogeneity unexcluded. In the blood, greater T cell density corresponded to longer overall survival.

This clonotype originated in a female donor over 55 with stage I lung adenocarcinoma. The sample in question was peripheral blood, obtained before any cancer treatment. The chain joins TRBV25-1 to TRBJ2-5, with D perhaps TRBD1 or TRBD2 (5 bases each). The CDR3 spells CASSLLPGRGYGVTQYF. The CDR3 region has the DNA TGTGCCAGCAGTCTCCTTCCGGGACGAGGCTATGGAGTGACCCAGTACTTC.